Here is one T cell receptor (beta chain) with its context. Between the trimmed V and J ends, which lost 0 bases and 13 bases, there was a span of 16 bases. The CDR3 length is 15 residues. CDR1 LGHNA and CDR2 YNFKEQ come from the germline V gene. This sample stems from a study of blood T cell repertoires in COVID-19. The assay was immunoSEQ multiplex PCR, and TCRdb's table has in-frame clones only and misses some. Of about 26,000 clones in the sample, about 90% were seen once. This sequence originates from a man between 65 and 80 years old with acute or convalescent COVID-19. The chain combines TRBV4-2 with TRBJ1-6; D gene uncertain. The source material was peripheral blood. This chain's CDR3 is CASSQEEQNAIPLHF. CDR3 bases: TGTGCCAGCAGCCAAGAGGAACAGAATGCTATTCCCCTCCACTTT.